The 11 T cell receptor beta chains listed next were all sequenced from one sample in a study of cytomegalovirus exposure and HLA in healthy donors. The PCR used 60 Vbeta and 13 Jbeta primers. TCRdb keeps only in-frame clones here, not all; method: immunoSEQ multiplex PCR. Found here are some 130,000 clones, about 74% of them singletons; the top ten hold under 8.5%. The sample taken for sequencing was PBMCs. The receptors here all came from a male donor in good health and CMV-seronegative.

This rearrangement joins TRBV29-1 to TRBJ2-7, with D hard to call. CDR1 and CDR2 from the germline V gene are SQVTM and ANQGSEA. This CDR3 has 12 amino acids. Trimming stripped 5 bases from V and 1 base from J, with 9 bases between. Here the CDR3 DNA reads TGCAGCGTTATGTACTTATCCTACGAGCAGTACTTC. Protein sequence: CSVMYLSYEQYF.

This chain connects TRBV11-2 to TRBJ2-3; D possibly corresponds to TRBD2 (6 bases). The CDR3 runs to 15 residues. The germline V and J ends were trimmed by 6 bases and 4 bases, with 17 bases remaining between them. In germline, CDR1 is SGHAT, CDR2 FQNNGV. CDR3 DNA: TGTGCCAGCAGAACACTAGCCACCCGCCCAGATACGCAGTATTTT. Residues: CASRTLATRPDTQYF.

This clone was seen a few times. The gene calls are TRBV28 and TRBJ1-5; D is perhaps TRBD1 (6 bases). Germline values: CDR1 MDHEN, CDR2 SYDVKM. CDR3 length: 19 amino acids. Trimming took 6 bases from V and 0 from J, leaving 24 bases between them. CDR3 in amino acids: CASRHLLSRGLGSNQPQHF. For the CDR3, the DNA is TGTGCCAGCAGGCACCTCCTCTCCAGGGGCCTCGGTAGCAATCAGCCCCAGCATTTT.

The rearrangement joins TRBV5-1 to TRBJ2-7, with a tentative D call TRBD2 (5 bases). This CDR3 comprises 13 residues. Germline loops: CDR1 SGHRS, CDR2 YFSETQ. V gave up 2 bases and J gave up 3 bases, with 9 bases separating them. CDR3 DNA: TGCGCCAGCAGCTTCTACGCGGGCTACGAGCAGTACTTC. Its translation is CASSFYAGYEQYF.

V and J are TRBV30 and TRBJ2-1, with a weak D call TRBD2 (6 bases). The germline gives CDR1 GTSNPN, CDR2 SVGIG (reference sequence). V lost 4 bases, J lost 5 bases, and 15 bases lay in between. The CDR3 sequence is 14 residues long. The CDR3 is CAWTGQGGHNEQFF. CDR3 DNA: TGTGCCTGGACAGGCCAGGGAGGTCACAATGAGCAGTTCTTC.

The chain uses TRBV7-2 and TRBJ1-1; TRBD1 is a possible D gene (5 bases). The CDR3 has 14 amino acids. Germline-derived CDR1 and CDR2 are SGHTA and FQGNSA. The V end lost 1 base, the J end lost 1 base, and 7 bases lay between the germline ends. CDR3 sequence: CASSLEGRNTEAFF. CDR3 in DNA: TGTGCCAGCAGCTTAGAGGGGCGGAACACTGAAGCTTTCTTT.

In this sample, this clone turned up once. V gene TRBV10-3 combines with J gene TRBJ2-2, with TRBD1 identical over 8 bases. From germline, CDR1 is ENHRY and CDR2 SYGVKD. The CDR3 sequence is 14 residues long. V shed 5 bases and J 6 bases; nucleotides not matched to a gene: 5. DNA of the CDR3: TGTGCCATCAGTATCGGACAGGGTGCCGGGGAGCTGTTTTTT. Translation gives CAISIGQGAGELFF.

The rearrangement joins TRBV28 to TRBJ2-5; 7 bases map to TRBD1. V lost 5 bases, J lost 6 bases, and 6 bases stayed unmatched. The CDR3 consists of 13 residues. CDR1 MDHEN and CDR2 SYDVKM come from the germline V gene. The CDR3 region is CASSPDRVQTQYF. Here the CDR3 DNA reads TGTGCCAGCAGTCCCGACAGGGTACAGACCCAGTACTTC.

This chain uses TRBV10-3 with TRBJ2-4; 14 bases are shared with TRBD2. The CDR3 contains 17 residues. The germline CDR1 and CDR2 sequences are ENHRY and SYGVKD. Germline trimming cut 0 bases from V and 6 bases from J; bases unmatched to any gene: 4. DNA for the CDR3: TGTGCCATCAGTGAGTCGGGACTAGCGGGAGTACGAAACATTCAGTACTTC. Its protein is CAISESGLAGVRNIQYF.

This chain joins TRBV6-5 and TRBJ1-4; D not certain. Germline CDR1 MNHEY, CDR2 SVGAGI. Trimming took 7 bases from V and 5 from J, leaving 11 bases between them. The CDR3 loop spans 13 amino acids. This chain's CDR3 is CASTNTGNEKLFF. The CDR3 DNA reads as TGTGCCAGCACTAATACGGGGAATGAAAAACTGTTTTTT.

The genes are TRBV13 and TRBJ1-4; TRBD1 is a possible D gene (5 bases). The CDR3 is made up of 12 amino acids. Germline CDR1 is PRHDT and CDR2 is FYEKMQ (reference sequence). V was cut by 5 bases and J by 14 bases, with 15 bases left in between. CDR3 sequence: CASSRAGVKLFF. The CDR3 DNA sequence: TGTGCCAGCAGCCGCGCGGGGGTAAAGCTGTTTTTT. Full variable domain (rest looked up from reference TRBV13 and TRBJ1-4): AAGVIQSPRHLIKEKRETATLKCYPIPRHDTVYWYQQGPGQDPQFLISFYEKMQSDKGSIPDRFSAQQFSDYHSELNMSSLELGDSALYFCASSRAGVKLFFGSGTQLSVL.